This T cell receptor beta chain was captured in a study of cytomegalovirus exposure and HLA in healthy donors. Study information: Out of fewer than 500 genotyped donors, less than 90% belonged to the Caucasian-associated ancestry cluster. Study conclusions and caveats: A later look showed TCR association rates differing by HLA locus, highest for DRB1 and lowest for HLA-C.

PCR primers comprised 60 Vbeta and 13 Jbeta primers. This table comes from immunoSEQ multiplex PCR, and its TCRdb copy is limited to in-frame clones, with some not included. The sample shows over 65,000 clones, about three quarters of them seen only once. V shed 2 bases and J 3 bases; nucleotides not matched to a gene: 7. Germline lookup yields CDR1 MGHRA and CDR2 YSYEKL. This CDR3 has 18 amino acids. This clone appeared once. Antigen unknown. J is TRBJ2-3 and V is TRBV4-1, with 14 bases aligning to TRBD2. The clonotype was recovered from a woman in her twenties or thirties in good health and CMV-seropositive. Sequencing was performed on PBMCs. Here the CDR3 DNA reads TGCGCCAGCAGCCAACTCCCGGGACTAGCGGGAGTTACAGATACGCAGTATTTT. Encoded protein: CASSQLPGLAGVTDTQYF.